A single sample is the source of the 27 T cell receptor beta chains below, sequenced in a study of cytomegalovirus exposure and HLA in healthy donors. The PCR was carried out with 60 Vbeta primers and 13 Jbeta primers. Only in-frame clones appear in the TCRdb table, and some are missing; sequencing was by immunoSEQ multiplex PCR. The sample consists of roughly 130,000 clones, about 79% of them appearing once. The material sequenced was PBMCs. The receptor source for this set is a man aged 18-30 years in good health and CMV-seronegative.

The chain links TRBV10-3 to TRBJ2-7, with 8 nucleotides matching TRBD2. CDR1 ENHRY and CDR2 SYGVKD come from the germline V gene. Unmatched junction bases numbered 3, after V lost 6 bases and J lost 5 bases. This CDR3 spans 12 amino acids. DNA of the CDR3: TGTGCCATCAGCCGGGAGGGGGACGAGCAGTACTTC. Translated: CAISREGDEQYF.

The chain couples TRBV29-1 to TRBJ1-1; D uncertain. Trimming shortened V by 6 bases and J by 0 bases, and 5 bases separated the two germline ends. CDR3 length equals 11 residues. Germline V gene data show CDR1 as SQVTM and CDR2 as ANQGSEA. Here the CDR3 reads CSVLLNTEAFF. Here the CDR3 DNA reads TGCAGCGTCCTATTGAACACTGAAGCTTTCTTT.

V gene TRBV19 combines with J gene TRBJ1-5; possible D gene TRBD1, 5 bases. CDR1 and CDR2 from the germline V gene are LNHDA and SQIVND (reference sequence). CDR3 length: 15 amino acids. Between the trimmed V and J ends, which lost 5 bases and 2 bases, there was a span of 13 bases. The CDR3 DNA is TGTGCCAGTAGTGCCGGGTGGGGCGGCAATCAGCCCCAGCATTTT. It translates to CASSAGWGGNQPQHF.

V usage is TRBV7-9 and J usage is TRBJ2-1; no firm D call. The CDR3 sequence is 14 residues long. V lost 4 bases and J lost 7, with 14 bases in between. Germline values: CDR1 SEHNR, CDR2 FQNEAQ (reference sequence). CDR3 DNA: TGTGCCAGCAGCTCACCCCCCATAGTGAATGAGCAGTTCTTC. Translation gives CASSSPPIVNEQFF.

The chain employs TRBV30 and TRBJ2-6, with 9 bases lining up with TRBD2. The CDR3 is 19 residues long. Germline assignment: CDR1 GTSNPN and CDR2 SVGIG (reference sequence). Germline trimming cut 0 bases from V and 1 base from J; bases unmatched to any gene: 10. CDR3 bases: TGTGCCTGGAGTGTCTTTCCAAGCGGGAGGTTATCTGGGGCCAACGTCCTGACTTTC. It translates to CAWSVFPSGRLSGANVLTF.

V is TRBV10-2 and J is TRBJ2-1, with 11 bases identical to TRBD2. Trimming removed 1 base from V and 2 bases from J; junction bases left unmatched: 1. The CDR3 is made up of 16 amino acids. Germline CDR1 reads WSHSY; CDR2 reads SAAADI. CDR3 nucleotide sequence: TGCGCCAGCAGTGAGTTGACTAGCGGGACCTACAATGAGCAGTTCTTC. Its translation is CASSELTSGTYNEQFF.

The chain recombines TRBV7-9 with TRBJ2-1, with 7 bases that match TRBD2. The trim removed 5 bases at V and 6 bases at J, leaving 4 bases unmatched. From germline, CDR1 is SEHNR and CDR2 FQNEAQ (reference sequence). The CDR3 loop spans 13 amino acids. CDR3 residues: CASSPLASNEQFF. The CDR3, as DNA: TGTGCCAGCAGCCCACTAGCGAGCAATGAGCAGTTCTTC.

The V call is TRBV29-1, the J call TRBJ1-2, with TRBD1 matching over 8 bases. This CDR3 has 16 residues. Germline CDR1 is SQVTM and CDR2 is ANQGSEA. The ends lost 1 base at V and 7 bases at J; junction bases unmatched: 14. CDR3: CSVEAYEKTGGLGYTF. CDR3 sequence (DNA): TGCAGCGTTGAAGCCTACGAAAAAACAGGGGGACTTGGCTACACCTTC.

This chain joins TRBV18 and TRBJ2-3; maybe TRBD2 (5 bases). There are 15 residues in the CDR3. Trimming took off 4 bases at V and 2 bases at J, with 13 bases between the two ends. Germline lookup yields CDR1 KGHSH and CDR2 LQKENI. The CDR3 DNA sequence: TGTGCCAGCTCACAATTCTCGGGGATCACAGATACGCAGTATTTT. Translation gives CASSQFSGITDTQYF.

The chain links TRBV5-6 to TRBJ1-2; D unclear. CDR3 size: 12 residues. V lost 2 bases to trimming and J lost 5 bases, with 7 bases between them. Germline CDR1 and CDR2: SGHDT and YYEEEE. CDR3 bases: TGTGCCAGCAGCTTCGATCGGTATGGCTACACCTTC. This sequence encodes CASSFDRYGYTF.

This clone was seen only once. Its ends do not fully match the called genes, so a read error is possible. The chain carries TRBV7-3 and TRBJ1-5; D is perhaps TRBD1 (5 bases). CDR3 length equals 15 residues. The germline V gene encodes CDR1 SGHTA and CDR2 FQGTGA. For the CDR3, the DNA is TGCGCCAGCAGCCCTGAAGCAGGGCGGAATCAGCCCCAGCATTTT. Translation: CASSPEAGRNQPQHF.

The chain couples TRBV6-6 to TRBJ2-7; 10 bases match TRBD2. The CDR3 contains 15 residues. J lost 3 bases, V lost 7 bases, and 9 bases had no gene match. Germline values: CDR1 MNHNY, CDR2 SVGAGI (reference sequence). CDR3 amino acids: CASTLLAGVNYEQYF. DNA of the CDR3: TGTGCCAGCACCCTCCTAGCGGGAGTTAACTACGAGCAGTACTTC.

The V gene is TRBV29-1, the J gene TRBJ2-7, with 7 bases aligning to TRBD1. CDR1 and CDR2 (germline): SQVTM, ANQGSEA. The CDR3 length is 17 residues. V shed 6 bases, J shed 3 bases, and the junction held 20 bases outside the gene matches. Here the CDR3 reads CSVEERTGSPHNYEQYF. CDR3 sequence (DNA): TGCAGCGTGGAGGAGCGGACAGGATCCCCCCACAACTACGAGCAGTACTTC.

The V and J genes are TRBV7-6 and TRBJ1-1; 7 bases match TRBD1. The junction had 4 bases not matched to a gene; V was cut back by 5 bases and J by 4 bases. CDR3 size: 13 residues. Germline V gene lookup returns CDR1 SGHVS and CDR2 FNYEAQ. The CDR3 sequence is CASSAQGVTEAFF. The CDR3 DNA follows: TGTGCCAGCAGCGCCCAGGGGGTCACTGAAGCTTTCTTT.

This chain links TRBV6-6 with TRBJ2-5; TRBD2 matches at 10 bases. TRBJ2-7 explains the end of the DNA better; the J call may be wrong. CDR1 is MNHNY and CDR2 is SVGAGI in the germline V gene (reference sequence). The CDR3 is made up of 14 amino acids. CDR3: CASSRGTSDYEQYF. CDR3 coding DNA: TGTGCCAGCAGCCGCGGGACTAGCGACTACGAGCAGTACTTC.

This clone was recorded once. At one end, the junction sequence differs from germline, possibly due to a read error. The chain links TRBV28 to TRBJ2-7; TRBD2 matches at 8 bases. The CDR3 has 12 amino acids. Germline CDR1 reads MDHEN; CDR2 reads SYDVKM. As DNA, the CDR3 is TGTGCCAGCAGGCCGGGGGGGGGACTTTTAGACTTC. Its protein product is CASRPGGGLLDF.

V is TRBV27 and J is TRBJ1-4; TRBD1 might be the D (6 bases). V lost 5 bases, J lost 5 bases, and 21 bases lay in between. Germline assignment: CDR1 MNHEY and CDR2 SMNVEV (reference sequence). CDR3 length: 17 amino acids. The CDR3 sequence is CASSPYWRTAANEKLFF. The CDR3 coding sequence is TGTGCCAGCAGTCCGTACTGGAGGACAGCCGCGAATGAAAAACTGTTTTTT.

The chain is built from TRBV19 and TRBJ2-1, with D perhaps matching TRBD1 (6 bases). Trimming pared 3 bases from V and 3 bases from J, leaving 18 bases between. CDR1 and CDR2 from the germline V gene are LNHDA and SQIVND (reference sequence). This CDR3 contains 17 residues. The CDR3 region is CASSIPKRGTIYNEQFF. In DNA form, the CDR3 reads TGTGCCAGTAGTATCCCCAAAAGGGGGACGATCTACAATGAGCAGTTCTTC.

V usage is TRBV30 and J usage is TRBJ2-1, with 14 bases fitting TRBD2. Trimming took 0 bases from V and 0 from J; bases not matched to a gene: 4. The length of the CDR3 is 18 residues. CDR1 and CDR2 from the germline V gene are GTSNPN and SVGIG (reference sequence). DNA for the CDR3: TGTGCCTGGAGTGTACGGACTAGCGGGAGGCCCTCCTACAATGAGCAGTTCTTC. It specifies CAWSVRTSGRPSYNEQFF.

The chain employs TRBV7-9 and TRBJ2-1, with D tentatively TRBD1 (6 bases). CDR3 length: 13 amino acids. Germline CDR1 reads SEHNR; CDR2 reads FQNEAQ (reference sequence). V lost 5 bases, J lost 5 bases, and 10 bases lay in between. The CDR3 DNA is TGTGCCAGCAGCCGGACAGTGGACAATGAGCAGTTCTTC. Translation gives CASSRTVDNEQFF. Based on the CDR3 plus reference TRBV7-9 and TRBJ2-1, the full variable domain is DTGVSQNPRHKITKRGQNVTFRCDPISEHNRLYWYRQTLGQGPEFLTYFQNEAQLEKSRLLSDRFSAERPKGSFSTLEIQRTEQGDSAMYLCASSRTVDNEQFFGPGTRLTVL.

The chain combines TRBV18 with TRBJ1-5; perhaps TRBD1 as D (6 bases). V lost 0 bases to trimming and J lost 3 bases, with 12 bases between them. Germline CDR1 KGHSH, CDR2 LQKENI. The CDR3 sequence is 16 residues long. This CDR3 is CASSPPQTGPNQPQHF. The CDR3 DNA is TGTGCCAGCTCACCACCCCAGACAGGCCCCAATCAGCCCCAGCATTTT. Full variable domain (missing parts from reference TRBV18 and TRBJ1-5): NAGVMQNPRHLVRRRGQEARLRCSPMKGHSHVYWYRQLPEEGLKFMVYLQKENIIDESGMPKERFSAEFPKEGPSILRIQQVVRGDSAAYFCASSPPQTGPNQPQHFGDGTRLSIL.

The J gene is TRBJ2-5, the V gene TRBV9; 7 bases map to TRBD2. This CDR3 is built from 15 residues. The germline gives CDR1 SGDLS, CDR2 YYNGEE. V lost 3 bases to trimming and J lost 1 base; unmatched junction nucleotides: 6. The CDR3, as DNA: TGTGCCAGCAGCGCAACACTAGCGCCCCAAGAGACCCAGTACTTC. Translation: CASSATLAPQETQYF.

The rearrangement links TRBV28 to TRBJ2-7, with D perhaps matching TRBD2 (7 bases). The CDR3 is 13 amino acids. Germline CDR1 reads MDHEN; CDR2 reads SYDVKM. Trimming pared 3 bases from V and 4 bases from J, leaving 10 bases between. The CDR3 DNA reads TGTGCCAGCAGTTTGGGGGGGCGGTACGAGCAGTACTTC. Its protein is CASSLGGRYEQYF. The full variable domain, completed using reference TRBV28 and TRBJ2-7, is DVKVTQSSRYLVKRTGEKVFLECVQDMDHENMFWYRQDPGLGLRLIYFSYDVKMKEKGDIPEGYSVSREKKERFSLILESASTNQTSMYLCASSLGGRYEQYFGPGTRLTVT.

The chain couples TRBV6-5 to TRBJ2-1, with D possibly being TRBD1 (5 bases). This CDR3 spans 15 amino acids. Germline-derived CDR1 and CDR2 are MNHEY and SVGAGI. Trimming took off 7 bases at V and 0 bases at J, with 13 bases between the two ends. The CDR3 sequence: CASNRRQSSYNEQFF. DNA of the CDR3: TGTGCCAGCAACCGTCGACAGAGCTCCTACAATGAGCAGTTCTTC.

The chain links TRBV6-5 to TRBJ2-1, with a possible D match to TRBD2 (6 bases). The CDR3 has 13 residues. V dropped 8 bases and J dropped 6 bases, with 14 bases sitting between them. Germline CDR1 and CDR2: MNHEY and SVGAGI. CDR3 coding DNA: TGTGCCAGCGGTCCGGGGGAGATCAATGAGCAGTTCTTC. It yields the protein CASGPGEINEQFF.

This chain uses TRBV5-1 with TRBJ1-6, with D tentatively TRBD1 (6 bases). Trimming removed 3 bases from V and 8 bases from J, with 9 bases in between. This CDR3 is built from 13 residues. The germline gives CDR1 SGHRS, CDR2 YFSETQ. The CDR3 reads CASSYREHSPLHF. In nucleotides, the CDR3 is TGCGCCAGCAGCTACAGGGAGCATTCACCCCTCCACTTT.

The chain is built from TRBV7-9 and TRBJ2-1; 10 nucleotides line up with TRBD2. V trimming: 6 bases; J trimming: 6 bases; junction bases outside the gene matches: 5. This CDR3 has 14 amino acids. The germline V gene encodes CDR1 SEHNR and CDR2 FQNEAQ (reference sequence). Written as DNA, the CDR3 is TGTGCCAGCAGTGTGGGACTAGCGCGCAATGAGCAGTTCTTC. Encoded protein: CASSVGLARNEQFF.